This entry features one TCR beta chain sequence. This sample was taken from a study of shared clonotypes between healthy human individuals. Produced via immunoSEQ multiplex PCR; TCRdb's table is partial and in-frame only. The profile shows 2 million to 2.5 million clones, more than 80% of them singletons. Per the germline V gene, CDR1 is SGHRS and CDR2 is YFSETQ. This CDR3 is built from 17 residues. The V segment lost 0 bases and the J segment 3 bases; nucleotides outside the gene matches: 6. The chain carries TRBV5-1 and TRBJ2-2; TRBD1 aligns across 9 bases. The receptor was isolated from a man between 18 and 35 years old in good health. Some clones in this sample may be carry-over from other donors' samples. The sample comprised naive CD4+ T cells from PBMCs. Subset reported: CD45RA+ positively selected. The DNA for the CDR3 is TGCGCCAGCAGCTTGGCGGGACAGGGCTTCGACACCGGGGAGCTGTTTTTT. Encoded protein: CASSLAGQGFDTGELFF.